The 2 T cell receptor beta chains below were found in one sample sequenced in a study of cytomegalovirus exposure and HLA in healthy donors. Sequencing used immunoSEQ multiplex PCR; TCRdb keeps in-frame clones, though not all of them. This table has over 150,000 clones, about 90% appearing once. The sequenced sample was PBMCs. Source of these receptors: a young woman in good health and CMV-seropositive.

The chain carries TRBV5-5 and TRBJ1-4; a weak D match, TRBD1 (6 bases). Germline values: CDR1 SGHKS, CDR2 YYEKEE (reference sequence). The CDR3 is made up of 17 amino acids. V was pared by 4 bases and J by 4 bases, with 20 bases between. The CDR3 region is CASSPWPRGGNNEKLFF. Here the CDR3 DNA reads TGTGCCAGCAGCCCTTGGCCACGGGGGGGCAATAATGAAAAACTGTTTTTT.

The rearrangement links TRBV13 to TRBJ1-1, with D possibly TRBD1 on 5 matching bases. V was trimmed by 1 base and J by 0 bases, leaving 6 bases between them. Germline CDR1 and CDR2: PRHDT and FYEKMQ (reference sequence). The CDR3 covers 14 residues. Here the CDR3 DNA reads TGTGCCAGCAGCTTAGAACAGGTGAACACTGAAGCTTTCTTT. Translating it yields CASSLEQVNTEAFF. The complete variable domain, with remaining parts taken from reference TRBV13 and TRBJ1-1, reads AAGVIQSPRHLIKEKRETATLKCYPIPRHDTVYWYQQGPGQDPQFLISFYEKMQSDKGSIPDRFSAQQFSDYHSELNMSSLELGDSALYFCASSLEQVNTEAFFGQGTRLTVV.